The 18 T cell receptor beta chains listed next were all sequenced from one sample in a study of cytomegalovirus exposure and HLA in healthy donors. Primers: 60 Vbeta forward and 13 Jbeta reverse. Produced via immunoSEQ multiplex PCR; TCRdb's table is partial and in-frame only. The sample holds 200,000 or so clones; approximately 80% are singletons and the top ten take 1.3% to 1.5%. The source material was PBMCs. Receptors originate from a girl aged 5 to 17 in good health and CMV-seronegative.

The chain links TRBV28 to TRBJ1-1; 8 positions match TRBD1. This CDR3 comprises 15 residues. CDR1 is MDHEN, CDR2 SYDVKM, per germline. The V and J ends lost 5 bases and 5 bases, in that order; junction bases with no gene match: 10. Here the CDR3 reads CASSLDLTGVTEAFF. The CDR3 DNA follows: TGTGCCAGCAGTCTAGACCTGACAGGGGTTACTGAAGCTTTCTTT. The entire variable domain, with the rest obtained from reference TRBV28 and TRBJ1-1, is as follows: DVKVTQSSRYLVKRTGEKVFLECVQDMDHENMFWYRQDPGLGLRLIYFSYDVKMKEKGDIPEGYSVSREKKERFSLILESASTNQTSMYLCASSLDLTGVTEAFFGQGTRLTVV.

This chain uses TRBV19 with TRBJ1-2; 8 nucleotides line up with TRBD1. J gave up 6 bases and V 5 bases, and 11 bases lay outside the gene matches. The CDR3 is 15 amino acids. Germline V gene lookup returns CDR1 LNHDA and CDR2 SQIVND (reference sequence). The chain's CDR3 is CASSERTGSLDGYTF. CDR3 DNA: TGTGCCAGTAGTGAGCGGACAGGGTCCCTGGATGGCTACACCTTC. Supplemented by reference TRBV19 and TRBJ1-2, the full variable domain reads DGGITQSPKYLFRKEGQNVTLSCEQNLNHDAMYWYRQDPGQGLRLIYYSQIVNDFQKGDIAEGYSVSREKKESFPLTVTSAQKNPTAFYLCASSERTGSLDGYTFGSGTRLTVV.

The V call is TRBV11-2, the J call TRBJ1-4; 7 bases line up with TRBD1. V trimming: 4 bases; J trimming: 1 base; junction bases outside the gene matches: 3. The CDR3 length is 15 residues. Germline CDR1 is SGHAT and CDR2 is FQNNGV. In DNA, the CDR3 is TGTGCCAGCAGCTCACAGGGGTTAACTAATGAAAAACTGTTTTTT. Encoded protein: CASSSQGLTNEKLFF.

The rearrangement links TRBV27 to TRBJ2-7; 8 bases line up with TRBD2. After removal of 2 bases from V and 3 bases from J, the junction contained 3 bases not matched to a gene. Germline values: CDR1 MNHEY, CDR2 SMNVEV (reference sequence). The length of the CDR3 is 14 residues. The CDR3 region is CASSLGLAGYEQYF. The CDR3 DNA sequence: TGTGCCAGCAGTTTAGGGCTAGCGGGCTACGAGCAGTACTTC.

The V and J genes are TRBV18 and TRBJ2-7; TRBD2 matches 12 bases. CDR1 is KGHSH and CDR2 is LQKENI in the germline V gene. V was pared by 1 base and J by 0 bases, with 7 bases of the junction left unmatched. The CDR3 has 18 residues. CDR3 region: CASSPLGLAGSSSYEQYF. In DNA, the CDR3 is TGTGCCAGCTCACCACTCGGACTAGCGGGGTCATCCTCCTACGAGCAGTACTTC.

This chain joins TRBV4-1 and TRBJ2-5, with TRBD2 matching 8 bases. CDR1 is MGHRA, CDR2 YSYEKL, per germline. Trimming took 1 base from V and 2 from J; bases not matched to a gene: 9. This CDR3 comprises 17 residues. The CDR3 DNA reads as TGCGCCAGCAGCCAAGGGGCTAGCGGGCGAATGCAAGAGACCCAGTACTTC. Its translation: CASSQGASGRMQETQYF.

CDR3 region: CASSTGLTGNTIYF. CDR3 nucleotide sequence: TGTGCCAGCAGTACAGGGTTGACGGGAAACACCATATATTTT. The rearrangement links TRBV28 to TRBJ1-3; the D gene is possibly TRBD1 (6 bases). This CDR3 has 14 residues. V gave up 5 bases and J gave up 4 bases, with 12 bases separating them. The germline gives CDR1 MDHEN, CDR2 SYDVKM.

V and J are TRBV10-3 and TRBJ2-1, with TRBD2 matching over 7 bases. The J segment lost 7 bases and the V segment lost 6 bases, leaving 12 bases of the junction unmatched. Germline CDR1 ENHRY, CDR2 SYGVKD. The CDR3 extends over 15 amino acids. The CDR3 DNA reads as TGTGCCATCAGCAGAGCGGGACCCCCCATTAATGAGCAGTTCTTC. Translation: CAISRAGPPINEQFF.

The chain employs TRBV4-3 and TRBJ1-4; D is perhaps TRBD1 (5 bases). V was shortened by 4 bases and J by 4 bases, with 10 bases between the two germline ends. Per germline, CDR1 LGHNA and CDR2 YSLEER. The CDR3 extends over 14 amino acids. The CDR3 sequence: CASSPSTDNEKLFF. The CDR3 coding sequence is TGCGCCAGCAGCCCCTCGACAGATAATGAAAAACTGTTTTTT.

This sequence joins TRBV11-2 and TRBJ1-2; D is unclear. V was trimmed by 2 bases and J by 0 bases, leaving 22 bases between them. The CDR3 contains 19 residues. CDR1 SGHAT and CDR2 FQNNGV come from the germline V gene. Here the CDR3 reads CASSLLRGSVQLANYGYTF. The CDR3 DNA sequence: TGTGCCAGCAGCTTACTCAGAGGGTCGGTACAATTAGCTAACTATGGCTACACCTTC.

This rearrangement joins TRBV2 to TRBJ2-5, with 7 nucleotides matching TRBD2. This CDR3 has 11 amino acids. Germline assignment: CDR1 SNHLY and CDR2 FYNNEI. J lost 5 bases, V lost 6 bases, and 0 bases had no gene match. The CDR3 DNA reads TGTGCCAGCAGCGGGGGGGAGACCCAGTACTTC. It yields the protein CASSGGETQYF.

Only one count was recorded for this clone. The chain carries TRBV18 and TRBJ2-3; 9 bases are shared with TRBD2. The germline V gene encodes CDR1 KGHSH and CDR2 LQKENI. The ends lost 3 bases at V and 4 bases at J; junction bases unmatched: 8. This CDR3 has 16 amino acids. The CDR3 sequence is CASSPVAGAGADTQYF. The CDR3 coding sequence is TGTGCCAGCTCACCGGTAGCGGGAGCGGGGGCAGATACGCAGTATTTT.

The rearrangement joins TRBV6-5 to TRBJ2-7; no firm D call. Germline CDR1 reads MNHEY; CDR2 reads SVGAGI. The CDR3 is 13 residues long. Between the trimmed V and J ends, which lost 5 bases and 2 bases, there was a span of 10 bases. The CDR3 is CASSGRGPYEQYF. CDR3 in DNA: TGTGCCAGCAGTGGAAGAGGCCCCTACGAGCAGTACTTC.

V gene TRBV4-1 combines with J gene TRBJ2-7, with D unresolved. Trimming took 0 bases from V and 2 from J, leaving 14 bases between them. The CDR3 has 16 residues. Per the germline V gene, CDR1 is MGHRA and CDR2 is YSYEKL. The CDR3 DNA is TGCGCCAGCAGCCAAGAGGGCACTTTTGACCCCTACGAGCAGTACTTC. Translated: CASSQEGTFDPYEQYF.

This sequence joins TRBV20-1 and TRBJ2-1; a possible D gene is TRBD2 (5 bases). CDR3 length: 10 amino acids. The V gene's germline CDR1 is DFQATT and CDR2 SNEGSKA (reference sequence). V was trimmed by 5 bases and J by 10 bases, leaving 9 bases between them. The CDR3: CSAATIEQFF. The CDR3 nucleotides are TGCAGTGCTGCGACTATCGAGCAGTTCTTC.

This clone was detected only a few times. DNA of the CDR3: TGTGCCAGCAGCTTGCTGGGACAGGGGTTGGGCTACACCTTC. Its translation: CASSLLGQGLGYTF. The rearrangement links TRBV5-6 to TRBJ1-2, with TRBD1 matching over 10 bases. V was pared by 1 base and J by 8 bases, with 5 bases of the junction left unmatched. Per germline, CDR1 SGHDT and CDR2 YYEEEE. The CDR3 spans 14 residues.

The V and J genes are TRBV27 and TRBJ1-2, with D possibly matching TRBD1 (6 bases). The CDR3 runs to 13 residues. The ends were cut back, 5 bases at V and 7 bases at J, with 14 bases in the middle. Germline loops: CDR1 MNHEY, CDR2 SMNVEV (reference sequence). The DNA of the CDR3 is TGTGCCAGCAGTCCCGACAGGTTTGGTGGCTACACCTTC. Protein product: CASSPDRFGGYTF.

The rearrangement uses TRBV6-6 and TRBJ1-1; 9 bases are a match to TRBD1. Germline assignment: CDR1 MNHNY and CDR2 SVGAGI (reference sequence). This CDR3 region has 14 residues. V shed 6 bases, J shed 11 bases, and the junction held 13 bases outside the gene matches. The CDR3 bases are TGTGCCAGCAGCCGGGGACAGGGAGGGGGGATGGCTTTCTTT. Protein sequence: CASSRGQGGGMAFF.